A selection of T cell receptor beta chains follows, all from one sample in a study of breast tumors, draining lymph nodes, adjacent tissues. TCRdb fed the multiplex PCR reads into MiXCR, producing one record per CDR3 protein. The sample lists about 230,000 distinct CDR3 sequences; about 30% were seen once. The material sequenced was axillary lymph node tissue. These receptors were collected from a female donor with breast cancer. Some clones in this sample may be carry-over from other donors' samples. The CDR3 runs from the conserved cysteine through the conserved F or W. Each record gives: clone size, J gene, V gene, D gene, CDR3 protein, CDR3 DNA. The D gene is left open where the match is weak. Clone size is not always given. Where it is, it says once, few, many or a class for expanded clones.

-,TRBJ2-3,TRBV29-1,-,CSVKGGLGTDTQYF,TGCAGCGTAAAAGGGGGACTCGGCACAGATACGCAGTATTTT
many,TRBJ1-4,TRBV24-1,TRBD1,CATSEGRTGGEKLFF,TGTGCCACCAGTGAGGGACGGACAGGGGGAGAAAAACTGTTTTTT
many,TRBJ2-5,TRBV7-2,-,CASSSSHTRDKETQYF,TGTGCCAGCAGCTCTTCCCACACAAGGGACAAAGAGACCCAGTACTTC
many,TRBJ1-4,TRBV12-3/TRBV12-4,TRBD1,CASSPRDRLREKLFF,TGTGCCAGCAGTCCTCGGGACAGGCTTCGCGAAAAACTGTTTTTT
many,TRBJ2-7,TRBV7-2,-,CASSPSGRYEQYF,TGTGCCAGCAGCCCAAGCGGGCGCTACGAGCAGTACTTC
few,TRBJ2-2,TRBV3-1,-,CASSHGRKGELFF,TGTGCCAGCAGCCATGGTAGAAAGGGGGAGCTGTTTTTT
-,TRBJ2-3,TRBV20-1,TRBD2,CSARGNLGGGADTQYF,TGCAGTGCTAGAGGGAATCTTGGCGGGGGAGCAGATACGCAGTATTTT
few,TRBJ2-5,TRBV6-6,-,CASSYSMNSQGTQYF,TGTGCCAGCAGTTACTCGATGAACAGCCAGGGGACCCAGTACTTC
-,TRBJ2-1,TRBV5-6,-,CASSSWGEYNEQFF,TGTGCCAGCAGTTCCTGGGGTGAATACAATGAGCAGTTCTTC
many,TRBJ2-7,TRBV5-6,-,CASNFRTGRSSYEQYF,TGTGCCAGCAACTTCCGAACGGGACGGAGCTCCTACGAGCAGTACTTC
-,TRBJ2-5,TRBV11-3,TRBD2,CASSSSQREETQETQYF,TGTGCCAGCAGCTCCTCTCAGCGGGAGGAAACCCAAGAGACCCAGTACTTC
-,TRBJ2-2,TRBV5-6,-,CASSLMGRNGELFF,TGTGCCAGCAGCTTGATGGGGAGGAACGGGGAGCTGTTTTTT
many,TRBJ1-4,TRBV4-1,-,CASSRTGTTNEKLFF,TGCGCCAGCAGCCGCACCGGGACAACTAATGAAAAACTGTTTTTT
-,TRBJ2-3,TRBV4-2,TRBD2,CASSQESSGAGSTDTQYF,TGTGCCAGCAGCCAGGAGTCGTCGGGAGCGGGGTCCACAGATACGCAGTATTTT
-,TRBJ2-3,TRBV7-8,-,CASSPAESYNEQYF,TGTGCCAGCAGCCCAGCGGAAAGTTACAATGAGCAGTATTTT
-,TRBJ1-2,TRBV20-1,-,CSARDRVRYGYTF,TGCAGTGCTAGAGACAGGGTTCGGTATGGCTATACCTTC
-,TRBJ2-2,TRBV24-1,-,CATSVGGSGELFF,TGTGCCACCAGTGTCGGCGGGTCCGGGGAGCTGTTTTTT
-,TRBJ2-5,TRBV20-1,TRBD2,CSARDPSGRTGETQYF,TGCAGTGCTAGAGATCCTAGCGGGAGGACCGGGGAGACCCAGTACTTC
few,TRBJ2-2,TRBV28,TRBD1,CASSTSGGGRELFF,TGTGCCAGCAGTACGTCAGGGGGCGGCCGGGAGCTGTTTTTT
many,TRBJ2-2,TRBV20-1,TRBD1,CSARVGGQGSTGELFF,TGCAGTGCTAGAGTTGGAGGACAGGGGAGTACCGGGGAGCTGTTTTTT
many,TRBJ2-3,TRBV12-3/TRBV12-4,-,CASRNLDTQYF,TGTGCCAGCAGAAATCTGGATACGCAGTATTTT
few,TRBJ2-7,TRBV20-1,-,CSATRGRGGEQYF,TGCAGTGCTACGAGGGGGAGGGGCGGCGAGCAGTACTTC
many,TRBJ2-5,TRBV6-1,-,CASTGQIRETQYF,TGTGCCAGCACAGGGCAGATACGAGAGACCCAGTACTTC
many,TRBJ2-5,TRBV7-6,-,CASSYRRVRETQYF,TGTGCCAGCAGCTATAGGCGTGTGAGAGAGACCCAGTACTTC
many,TRBJ1-2,TRBV30,-,CAWNVGSRGYTF,TGTGCCTGGAATGTAGGATCTCGAGGCTACACCTTC
many,TRBJ1-2,TRBV9,TRBD1,CASSASTGNYGYTF,TGTGCCAGCAGCGCCTCGACAGGGAACTATGGCTACACCTTC
many,TRBJ2-3,TRBV5-6,-,CASSLGVARSSTDTQYF,TGTGCCAGCAGCTTGGGGGTAGCGCGTTCTAGCACAGATACGCAGTATTTT
many,TRBJ2-2,TRBV7-8,TRBD1,CAIADRATGELFF,TGTGCCATCGCGGACAGGGCCACCGGGGAGCTGTTTTTT
-,TRBJ2-3,TRBV5-4,-,CASGSKSGRYGDMQYF,TGTGCCAGCGGCTCCAAGAGCGGTAGGTACGGAGATATGCAGTATTTT
many,TRBJ1-2,TRBV6-5,-,CASSYRNSYGYTF,TGTGCCAGCAGTTACAGGAACAGTTATGGCTACACCTTC
many,TRBJ2-1,TRBV29-1,-,CSVSVVNNEQFF,TGCAGCGTTTCCGTTGTTAACAATGAGCAGTTCTTC
many,TRBJ1-6,TRBV5-6,-,CASSLATREGSPLHF,TGTGCCAGCAGCCTGGCTACGAGGGAGGGCTCACCCCTCCACTTT
many,TRBJ2-2,TRBV18,TRBD1,CASSPGQGGIGELFF,TGTGCCAGCTCACCTGGACAGGGGGGCATCGGGGAGCTGTTTTTT